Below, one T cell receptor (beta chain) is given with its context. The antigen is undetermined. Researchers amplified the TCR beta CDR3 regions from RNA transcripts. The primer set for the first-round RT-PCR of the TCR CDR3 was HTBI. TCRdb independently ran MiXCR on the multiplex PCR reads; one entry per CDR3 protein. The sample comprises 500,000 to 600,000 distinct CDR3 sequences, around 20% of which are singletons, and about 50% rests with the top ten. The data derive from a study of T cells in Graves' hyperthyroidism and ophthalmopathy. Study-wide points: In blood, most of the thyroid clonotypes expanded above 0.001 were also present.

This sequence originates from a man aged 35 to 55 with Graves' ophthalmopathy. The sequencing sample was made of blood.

The CDR3 sequence is CSAPGSGQGNTIYF. CDR3 nucleotide sequence: TGCAGTGCCCCCGGGAGCGGACAGGGAAACACCATATATTTT. The genes are TRBV20-1 and TRBJ1-3; a weak D match, TRBD1 (6 bases). Germline CDR1 and CDR2: DFQATT and SNEGSKA (reference sequence). Between the trimmed V and J ends, which lost 6 bases and 4 bases, there was a span of 16 bases. The CDR3 has 14 amino acids.